Sequencing of this T cell receptor beta chain was carried out in a study of cytomegalovirus exposure and HLA in healthy donors. With 60 Vbeta and 13 Jbeta primers, the PCR was carried out. Measured with immunoSEQ multiplex PCR; TCRdb has only the in-frame clones, and not every one. Counted here are roughly 200,000 clones, roughly 12% occurring once; the ten biggest clones make up about 7.8%. Study conclusions and caveats: Earlier findings revealed that most TCR beta V segments proved productive either about 90% or about 30% of the time. Cytomegalovirus status, reportedly, was diagnosed with high specificity and sensitivity by the classifier. Researchers reported in a later analysis that common viral pathogens appeared linked to several top clusters. When analyzed later, a missense DCLRE1C variant was found to be linked to TCR beta V- and J-gene trimming.

The table lists this clone with a few counts. Its antigen is undetermined. CDR3 length equals 13 residues. Trimming cost V 5 bases and J 2 bases, with 9 bases left between them. Germline assignment: CDR1 SGHNT and CDR2 YENEEA. Sequenced sample: PBMCs. This TCR was sampled from a middle-aged man in good health and CMV-seropositive. The chain has TRBV11-3 and TRBJ1-1; maybe TRBD1 (5 bases). The CDR3 loop reads CASSQGLNTEAFF. The CDR3 DNA sequence: TGTGCCAGCAGCCAGGGTCTAAACACTGAAGCTTTCTTT.